This T cell receptor (beta chain) derives from a study of blood T cell repertoires in COVID-19 (dated by TCRdb to 2018 to 2021). For the study in its entirety: Samples covering the acute and convalescent phases of COVID-19 were provided by collaborators in the United States, Italy and Spain. The samples were drawn from two sources: the first 160 participants of the ongoing ImmuneRACE study, and some 1,300 subjects contributed by 6 global collaborators. The repertoires were released in a freely available public database intended as a resource for research on the immune response to SARS-CoV-2. A de-identified subject ID, COVID-19 status, age in years and sex were almost always included in the sample metadata. The dataset comprised deeply sampled blood TCRbeta repertoires from subjects exposed to, actively infected with, or recovered from COVID-19. The material from the prospective study consisted of cDNA or gDNA derived from T cells, B-cell-depleted T cells, or PBMCs. HLA class I and class II types, where available, came from metadata supplied by the sample provider rather than from assay-based typing. Results the study describes overall, beyond this receptor: The quantity of clinical and demographic metadata differed by source and by participant and was supplied without curation.

CDR1 and CDR2, per the germline V gene (reference sequence), are LNHDA and SQIVND. For this chain, trimming is 5 bases at the V end and 8 bases at the J end, and the number of junction bases without a gene match is 5. From the cysteine through the phenylalanine, the CDR3 covers 14 amino acids. The read is trimmed to its CDR3 DNA, 42 bases read in frame from base 1. The immunoSEQ Assay, a bias-controlled multiplex PCR, was used to amplify TCRbeta CDR3 regions from genomic DNA. In the paper's pipeline: The number of nucleated cells in each sample was estimated from the amplification of reference gene primers within the assay. Sequence reads were collapsed and filtered to measure the absolute abundance of every unique TCRbeta CDR3 rearrangement. Productive Simpson clonality was computed per sample as the square root of Simpson's diversity index over productive rearrangements. The clones in this table, taken by TCRdb from immuneACCESS, are in-frame only. Not every clone is retained; where verified, under half of the shortfall comes from an unresolved V gene, and the cause of the rest is unknown. V and J calls and clone size are given by that table; D and trimming were obtained from the DNA. For this sample there are under 300,000 clones; 80% to 90% appear just once. The biggest ten clones account for about 3% of the sample.

Concerning this clone itself: No antigen is known for it. No quality values exist for individual bases; no much larger clone is one base distant.

Each collaborating institution followed its own protocols to collect whole blood in K2EDTA tubes. For TCRbeta analysis, collaborators shipped samples as frozen whole blood, isolated PBMCs, or DNA extracted from either of those sample types. The sequence derives from a woman aged 25 to 39 with active or convalescent COVID-19. The receptor chain draws on TRBV19 and TRBJ2-7, with 14 bases matching TRBD2. Material: peripheral blood. The CDR3 here reads CASSFRTSGGQQYF. The nucleotides read TGTGCCAGTAGTTTCCGGACTAGCGGGGGGCAGCAGTACTTC.